This T cell receptor beta chain stems from a study of T-cell reconstitution after alpha-beta-depleted transplantation in children. TCRbeta library construction was performed incorporating unique molecular identifiers. From the PCR reads, TCRdb called clonotypes with MiXCR, one entry per CDR3 protein. The table records roughly 300,000 distinct CDR3 sequences, about 9.9% of them present only once. This clonotype has ten or more counts. Its target is unknown. V trimming: 6 bases; J trimming: 6 bases; junction bases outside the gene matches: 10. The CDR3 runs 15 residues. Regarding the study as a whole: Expanded graft clones numbering several hundred reportedly gave rise to alpha-beta T cells about two months after transplant. Elevated TCRbeta diversity at day 60 was traced, in some patients, to surviving recipient T cells and thymic progenitors.

J is TRBJ2-3 and V is TRBV12-3 or TRBV12-4, with 9 bases matching TRBD2. Material: peripheral blood, obtained 180 days after TCRalphabeta/CD19-depleted stem cell transplant. The source of this sequence is a male patient aged 2 to 9 who had a stem cell transplant for chronic granulomatous disease, so the T cells may come from the graft donor. The DNA of the CDR3 is TGTGCCAGCAGACTGAGCGGGGGGAGGATTGATACGCAGTATTTT. Its protein is CASRLSGGRIDTQYF.